This T cell receptor beta chain comes out of a study of blood T cell repertoires in COVID-19. As for the study in general: Both acute and convalescent COVID-19 samples were obtained from the United States, Italy and Spain. PBMCs, B-cell-depleted T cells, or T cells provided the cDNA or gDNA that made up the material.

Source study methods: From reference gene primer amplification, estimates of nucleated cell counts were derived. The table came from immunoSEQ multiplex PCR; TCRdb's copy has only in-frame clones and leaves some out. V, J and clone size reflect that table, while D and trimming were determined from the DNA. The sample has tens of thousands of clones; around 90% are singletons. There are 16 residues in the CDR3. Germline CDR1 is SEHNR and CDR2 is FQNEAQ (reference sequence). V gave up 4 bases and J gave up 2 bases; unmatched junction bases: 8. The V call is TRBV7-9, the J call TRBJ2-3, with 8 bases matching TRBD1. This TCR derives from a human donor in a cohort sampled during active COVID-19. Material: peripheral blood. The DNA for the CDR3 is TGTGCCAGCAGCTCTGAGGACAGGGACAACACAGATACGCAGTATTTT. It translates to CASSSEDRDNTDTQYF.